Sequencing of this TCR beta chain was carried out in a study of T cells in Graves' hyperthyroidism and ophthalmopathy. General observations from the study: A 13 V-J model separated ophthalmopathy from stable hyperthyroidism.

Authors of the study amplified TCR beta CDR3 regions from RNA transcripts. RT-PCR in the first round (using the HTBI primer set) targeted the TCR CDR3. One entry per CDR3 protein, called by TCRdb with MiXCR from the multiplex PCR reads. The repertoire has approximately 720,000 distinct CDR3 sequences, around 20% of them found once; the top ten carry over 15%. The CDR3 has 16 residues. Trimming pared 4 bases from V and 1 base from J, leaving 16 bases between. Germline CDR1 SEHNR, CDR2 FQNEAQ (reference sequence). This clonotype turned up a few times. What it binds is not known. Diagnosis of hyperthyroidism was new in patients aged 18 to 65, and its duration was under 2 months.

This TCR derives from a woman between 45 and 60 years old with Graves' hyperthyroidism that later progressed to Graves' ophthalmopathy. The sequencing sample was made of blood. The chain carries TRBV7-9 and TRBJ1-2; D is possibly TRBD1 (6 bases). Here the CDR3 reads CASSSQGELYNYGYTF. The CDR3 DNA reads as TGTGCCAGCAGCTCACAGGGAGAATTATATAACTATGGCTACACCTTC.